The present T cell receptor (beta chain) was sequenced within a study of cytotoxic CD8 clonotypes in ibrutinib-treated CLL. Turning to the study itself: Complete response was seen in 2 patients and partial in some 25; around twelve progressed and 14 stayed remitted after a median roughly 70 months.

V dropped 6 bases and J dropped 7; count of bases not matched to a gene: 11. CDR1 is SGHTA and CDR2 is FQGNSA in the germline V gene. This CDR3 spans 14 amino acids. Produced via immunoSEQ multiplex PCR; TCRdb's table is partial and in-frame only. The sample records roughly 42,000 clones, about 65% being singletons. This clonotype was sampled from a human donor with chronic lymphocytic leukemia. Sequencing was performed on PBMCs, taken at disease progression, from a patient treated with ibrutinib. V and J are TRBV7-2 and TRBJ1-2; TRBD1 agrees at 7 bases. The CDR3 reads CASSFIRGDGGYTF. The CDR3 nucleotides read TGTGCCAGCAGTTTCATCAGGGGGGATGGTGGCTACACCTTC.